The 19 T cell receptor beta chains given below trace back to one sample, sequenced in a study of patients and donors after allogeneic stem cell transplantation. MiXCR was run by TCRdb on the RT-PCR reads, yielding one entry per CDR3 protein. The sample has almost 90,000 distinct CDR3 sequences; around 5% are singletons. Sequenced sample: blood, either unsorted or a sorted T cell fraction (not recorded which). The receptors derive from a human donor who was either an allogeneic HSCT recipient or a stem cell or donor lymphocyte infusion donor (not recorded which). It is not recorded whose cells these are; they may come from a transplant donor.

This clonotype was picked up many times. CDR3 in amino acids: CSARPTSGQETQYF. In DNA form, the CDR3 reads TGCAGTGCCCGACCGACTAGCGGCCAAGAGACCCAGTACTTC. The chain uses TRBV20-1 and TRBJ2-5; TRBD2 matches at 9 bases. With 6 bases clipped from V and 1 base from J, the junction kept 6 bases outside the gene matches. The CDR3 contains 14 residues. CDR1 is DFQATT, CDR2 SNEGSKA, per germline (reference sequence).

This clonotype was counted many times. V is TRBV15 and J is TRBJ2-7, with no clear D. V lost 1 base and J 2 bases, leaving 15 bases between the germline ends. The CDR3 loop spans 16 amino acids. CDR1 and CDR2 (germline): LNHNV, YYDKDF (reference sequence). The CDR3 region is CATSRGSSAPPYEQYF. In DNA, the CDR3 is TGTGCCACCAGCAGAGGCTCCTCGGCACCGCCCTACGAGCAGTACTTC.

This clonotype was detected many times. The gene calls are TRBV2 and TRBJ1-5; 8 bases agree with TRBD1. CDR1 and CDR2 from the germline V gene are SNHLY and FYNNEI. The J segment lost 6 bases and the V segment lost 5 bases, leaving 6 bases of the junction unmatched. The CDR3 spans 14 residues. CDR3: CASSLTGAVQPQHF. The CDR3 region has the DNA TGTGCCAGCAGTCTGACAGGGGCGGTTCAGCCCCAGCATTTT.

This sequence joins TRBV28 and TRBJ2-7; unclear D gene. The V gene lost 5 bases and the J gene lost 4 bases, with 3 bases spanning the gap. Germline CDR1 and CDR2: MDHEN and SYDVKM. The CDR3 is 10 amino acids. The CDR3 region is CASSNYEQYF. The CDR3 bases are TGTGCCAGCAGTAATTACGAGCAGTACTTC. Using reference TRBV28 and TRBJ2-7 for the parts outside the CDR3, the full variable domain is DVKVTQSSRYLVKRTGEKVFLECVQDMDHENMFWYRQDPGLGLRLIYFSYDVKMKEKGDIPEGYSVSREKKERFSLILESASTNQTSMYLCASSNYEQYFGPGTRLTVT.

This clonotype was detected ten times or more. The chain combines TRBV12-3 or TRBV12-4 with TRBJ2-1; 8 nucleotides agree with TRBD2. The CDR3 sequence is 14 residues long. V trimming: 6 bases; J trimming: 4 bases; junction bases outside the gene matches: 5. DNA for the CDR3: TGTGCCAGCAGGTATAGCGGGGTGTACAATGAGCAGTTCTTC. It codes for CASRYSGVYNEQFF.

This clonotype was observed many times. The chain couples TRBV7-2 to TRBJ1-2; D may be TRBD1 (5 bases). Germline loops: CDR1 SGHTA, CDR2 FQGNSA. Between the trimmed V and J ends, which lost 5 bases and 7 bases, there was a span of 14 bases. CDR3 length: 13 amino acids. The CDR3 sequence: CASSLVVGRGYTF. The DNA of the CDR3 is TGTGCCAGCAGCCTGGTGGTGGGGCGTGGCTACACCTTC.

This clonotype was seen repeatedly, ten times or more. The CDR3 nucleotides read TGTGCCAGCAGCTTAGGTTCAGCTGATGAGCAGTTCTTC. Translation: CASSLGSADEQFF. The V call is TRBV7-9, the J call TRBJ2-1; no firm D call. The V and J ends lost 1 base and 8 bases respectively, with 9 bases between them. The CDR3 spans 13 residues. The germline V gene has CDR1 SEHNR and CDR2 FQNEAQ (reference sequence).

CDR3 loop: CASSSTSGLIYEQYF. The CDR3, as DNA: TGCGCCAGCAGCTCGACTAGCGGCTTGATTTACGAGCAGTACTTC. V is TRBV5-1 and J is TRBJ2-7; 9 nucleotides agree with TRBD2. This CDR3 has 15 residues. The germline gives CDR1 SGHRS, CDR2 YFSETQ. V dropped 3 bases and J dropped 4; count of bases not matched to a gene: 8.

With respect to this clonotype: At one of its ends the junction is not consistent with the germline gene, which may arise from a read error. The rearrangement links TRBV27 to TRBJ2-3; TRBD2 matches 13 bases. The CDR3 loop spans 17 amino acids. Germline V gene data show CDR1 as MNHEY and CDR2 as SMNVEV (reference sequence). The CDR3 is CASPSGTSGENTNTQYF. Here the CDR3 DNA reads TGTGCCAGCCCATCTGGGACTAGCGGGGAGAACACAAATACGCAGTATTTT.

CDR3 loop: CASSQWDRGNNEQFF. The DNA of the CDR3 is TGTGCCAGCAGCCAATGGGACAGGGGGAACAATGAGCAGTTCTTC. V usage is TRBV3-1 and J usage is TRBJ2-1; 11 bases agree with TRBD1. The CDR3 has 15 amino acids. V trimming: 2 bases; J trimming: 5 bases; junction bases outside the gene matches: 2. From germline, CDR1 is LGHDT and CDR2 YNNKEL (reference sequence).

This clonotype was observed many times. V is TRBV3-1 and J is TRBJ2-5, with D tentatively TRBD2 (7 bases). Trimming shortened V by 4 bases and J by 5 bases, and 14 bases separated the two germline ends. Germline V gene sequence: CDR1 LGHDT, CDR2 YNNKEL (reference sequence). The CDR3 length is 14 residues. The CDR3 protein is CASSRGGAAETQYF. CDR3 bases: TGTGCCAGCAGCCGTGGGGGGGCTGCGGAGACCCAGTACTTC.

This clonotype was seen many times. The chain joins TRBV4-1 to TRBJ2-1; 14 bases are a match to TRBD2. The CDR3 consists of 15 residues. Germline V gene lookup returns CDR1 MGHRA and CDR2 YSYEKL. V lost 6 bases to trimming and J lost 7 bases; unmatched junction nucleotides: 5. The CDR3 is CASSPGLAGENEQFF. CDR3 in DNA: TGCGCCAGCAGTCCGGGACTAGCGGGAGAAAATGAGCAGTTCTTC.

This clonotype was recorded at least ten times. This chain connects TRBV20-1 to TRBJ2-3; D uncertain. This CDR3 is 16 amino acids long. The V gene lost 4 bases and the J gene lost 0 bases, with 17 bases spanning the gap. Per germline, CDR1 DFQATT and CDR2 SNEGSKA (reference sequence). CDR3 DNA: TGCAGTGCTACCCCGGAAAACAGCCGTAGCACAGATACGCAGTATTTT. Its protein product is CSATPENSRSTDTQYF.

The chain links TRBV7-3 to TRBJ1-4; D unclear. V lost 3 bases, J lost 6 bases, and 17 bases lay in between. CDR3 length: 16 residues. Looked up from germline, CDR1 is SGHTA and CDR2 is FQGTGA. The CDR3 is CASSFEWASGHEKLFF. In nucleotides, the CDR3 is TGTGCCAGCAGCTTCGAATGGGCCTCCGGTCATGAAAAACTGTTTTTT.

This clonotype showed up just a few times. The chain combines TRBV27 with TRBJ2-5; D not resolved. The ends were cut back, 3 bases at V and 3 bases at J, with 11 bases in the middle. This CDR3 spans 14 amino acids. The germline gives CDR1 MNHEY, CDR2 SMNVEV (reference sequence). CDR3 sequence: CASSLTYRKETQYF. CDR3 coding DNA: TGTGCCAGCAGTTTGACGTATAGAAAAGAGACCCAGTACTTC.

The sample holds many counts of this clonotype. The chain combines TRBV20-1 with TRBJ1-2; D is uncertain. The CDR3 runs to 12 residues. Trimming shortened V by 5 bases and J by 3 bases, and 10 bases separated the two germline ends. CDR1 DFQATT and CDR2 SNEGSKA come from the germline V gene (reference sequence). CDR3 sequence reads: CSARNTDYGYTF. CDR3 nucleotides: TGCAGTGCTCGAAACACAGACTATGGCTACACCTTC.

This clonotype was seen at least ten times. The V call is TRBV29-1, the J call TRBJ2-3, with TRBD2 matching 13 bases. The V gene end was trimmed by 7 bases and the J gene end by 2 bases; junction bases not matched to a gene: 21. Germline V CDR1 and CDR2: SQVTM, ANQGSEA. The CDR3 is made up of 20 amino acids. CDR3 loop: CSAGRLLAGGPLWFTDTQYF. CDR3 sequence (DNA): TGCAGCGCCGGGAGGCTACTAGCGGGAGGGCCATTGTGGTTCACAGATACGCAGTATTTT.

The V gene is TRBV6-2 or TRBV6-3, the J gene TRBJ2-5; either TRBD1 or TRBD2 may fit D (6 bases each). The germline V and J ends were trimmed by 7 bases and 4 bases, with 16 bases remaining between them. The V gene's germline CDR1 is MNHEY and CDR2 SVGEGT. CDR3 length equals 14 residues. The CDR3 here is CASIMTGAGETQYF. The CDR3 bases are TGTGCCAGCATCATGACGGGGGCGGGAGAGACCCAGTACTTC.

This clonotype has at least ten counts. This chain connects TRBV5-1 to TRBJ2-1, with 10 bases lining up with TRBD2. The CDR3 runs 15 residues. Trimming took 2 bases from V and 1 from J; bases not matched to a gene: 0. Germline CDR1 is SGHRS and CDR2 is YFSETQ. CDR3 coding DNA: TGCGCCAGCAGCTTACTAGCGGGGTCCTACAATGAGCAGTTCTTC. Translating it yields CASSLLAGSYNEQFF.